The 5 T cell receptor beta chains below all came from one sample that was sequenced in a study of T cell changes during pregnancy in multiple sclerosis. The repertoire was sequenced with immunoSEQ multiplex PCR; TCRdb's copy has only in-frame clones and lacks some. This table has just under 45,000 clones, roughly 92% appearing once. The material was CD4+ T cells from peripheral blood mononuclear cells, obtained in the first trimester of pregnancy. The receptors shown here come from a female donor with multiple sclerosis, enrolled in a pregnancy study.

The V gene is TRBV4-1, the J gene TRBJ1-4; 7 bases align to TRBD1. With V trimmed by 4 bases and J by 4 bases, 6 bases remained unmatched. Germline-derived CDR1 and CDR2 are MGHRA and YSYEKL. The CDR3 is made up of 15 amino acids. The CDR3 DNA reads as TGCGCCAGCAGCCCTGTCCCAGGGGGTAATGAAAAACTGTTTTTT. Translated: CASSPVPGGNEKLFF.

This clone was picked up one time. The V call is TRBV5-6, the J call TRBJ2-3; D remains ambiguous. The CDR3 contains 12 residues. Per germline, CDR1 SGHDT and CDR2 YYEEEE. V was pared by 1 base and J by 6 bases, with 6 bases between. CDR3 DNA: TGTGCCAGCAGCTTGCCAGTGGATACGCAGTATTTT. Protein: CASSLPVDTQYF.

J is TRBJ2-7 and V is TRBV5-1, with 10 bases identical to TRBD2. The CDR3 is 15 residues long. CDR1 is SGHRS, CDR2 YFSETQ, per germline. With V trimmed by 4 bases and J by 3 bases, 7 bases remained unmatched. This CDR3 reads CASSRLPSGSYEQYF. The CDR3 coding sequence is TGCGCCAGCAGCCGACTCCCTAGCGGGAGCTACGAGCAGTACTTC.

The rearrangement joins TRBV5-6 to TRBJ1-1; 12 bases are a match to TRBD1. The CDR3 totals 16 residues. Germline values: CDR1 SGHDT, CDR2 YYEEEE. V dropped 3 bases and J dropped 3; count of bases not matched to a gene: 6. In DNA form, the CDR3 reads TGTGCCAGCAGCTGGGGACAGGGGGCGCCGGACACTGAAGCTTTCTTT. This gives the protein CASSWGQGAPDTEAFF.

The chain couples TRBV28 to TRBJ2-1; D uncertain. Germline V lookup: CDR1 MDHEN, CDR2 SYDVKM. The CDR3 is made up of 13 amino acids. Trimming cost V 3 bases and J 5 bases, with 8 bases left between them. CDR3 region: CASSFGQNNEQFF. The DNA of the CDR3 is TGTGCCAGCAGTTTTGGGCAAAACAATGAGCAGTTCTTC.